The rows below give T cell receptor beta chains drawn from one sample of a study of T-cell memory formation after mild COVID-19. TCRdb independently ran MiXCR on the 5' RACE reads; one entry per CDR3 protein. Of 300,000 to 400,000 distinct CDR3 sequences listed, approximately 15% were seen once; the top ten hold about 22%. Input material: PBMCs or a T cell subset sorted from them (not recorded which). These receptors came from a man aged 18 to 29 who had mild COVID-19 (a few samples of this study predate the infection). Cell type and time point are not known. CDR3s include the opening cysteine and the closing phenylalanine or tryptophan. The listing skips clone size in some rows; elsewhere it reads once, few, many or a size class.

size	J	V	CDR3
.	TRBJ2-1	TRBV28	CASRPWTGDNEQFF
few	TRBJ2-1	TRBV7-3	CASSHPDRPAYNEQFF
.	TRBJ2-6	TRBV6-4	CASSSTGSSGANVLTF
.	TRBJ2-5	TRBV27	CASTLRGQALETQYF
many	TRBJ1-4	TRBV29-1	CSACEPLGEKLFF
few	TRBJ1-4	TRBV7-9	CASSPPVYEKLFF
.	TRBJ2-3	TRBV7-9	CASSLVLTGARDTQYF
.	TRBJ1-6	TRBV7-3	CASSRDKTYSPLHF
few	TRBJ2-5	TRBV6-1	CASSAAGTSAPVAQYF
.	TRBJ2-3	TRBV7-3	CASSSSGHTDTQYF
.	TRBJ2-1	TRBV11-2	CASSLRFSGQGYNEQFF
few	TRBJ1-2	TRBV6-2/TRBV6-3	CASRSADRADGYTF
.	TRBJ2-5	TRBV7-2	CASSTGLAGGRGETQYF
many	TRBJ2-5	TRBV5-6	CASSFWGPNFQETQYF
.	TRBJ2-5	TRBV7-8	CASSSPVGAGAKETQYF
few	TRBJ1-5	TRBV20-1	CSATRLAGNQPQHF
few	TRBJ1-4	TRBV20-1	CSARLNSGQGLGKLFF
.	TRBJ1-6	TRBV5-1	CASSGGGDLNSPLHF
.	TRBJ1-3	TRBV2	CASSEFAGGNRNSGNTIYF
many	TRBJ2-5	TRBV5-1	CASSFSGLWETQYF
.	TRBJ1-6	TRBV30	CAWSLLDREDSPLHF
many	TRBJ2-5	TRBV5-1	CASSLTDMQETQYF
.	TRBJ2-2	TRBV5-1	CASTWGQGPRRELFF
.	TRBJ1-5	TRBV18	CASSPPSGSQPQHF
few	TRBJ2-1	TRBV3-1	CASSPDRGYHNEQFF
many	TRBJ2-7	TRBV5-1	CASSFGAYEQYF
.	TRBJ2-5	TRBV4-3	CASSQVRQETQYF
.	TRBJ2-1	TRBV5-1	CASSLGFRQGQFF
.	TRBJ1-1	TRBV4-1	CASSQEGRTTTEAFF
many	TRBJ2-3	TRBV4-2	CASSQGHPATDTQYF
few	TRBJ1-2	TRBV9	CASSKGQGSDGYTF
once	TRBJ2-3	TRBV19	CASSRWTSGGTTDTQYF
.	TRBJ2-1	TRBV7-2	CASSFLDGGYEQFF
many	TRBJ1-2	TRBV5-1	CASRPHWTGPLGYTF
many	TRBJ2-5	TRBV28	CASKEAVQETQYF